This TCR beta chain was identified during a study of Graves' ophthalmopathy and Graves' hyperthyroidism. Study results and limitations: At 65% to 71% sensitivity and approximately 72% specificity, the model predicted progression of the ophthalmopathy.

Patients were excluded if they had other autoimmune diseases or uncontrolled infections, and likewise if pregnancy or lactation applied. Diagnosis used clinical symptoms, serum thyroxine, TRAb, thyroid ultrasound and orbital computed tomography. Using RNA transcripts, the TCR beta CDR3 regions were amplified. Amplification began with first-round RT-PCR using HTBI primers, then second-round multiplex PCR was performed. TCRdb reanalysed the multiplex PCR reads using MiXCR and keeps one entry per CDR3 protein. Altogether approximately 640,000 distinct CDR3 sequences are present, roughly two fifths being singletons, with the ten largest covering 3% to 4%. A remark on this clonotype: Antigen: not known.

The source is an adult man with Graves' ophthalmopathy. Specimen: peripheral blood.

The CDR3 here is CASSQDGGGANYGYTF. Here the CDR3 DNA reads TGCGCCAGCAGCCAAGATGGCGGGGGAGCTAACTATGGCTACACCTTC. V usage is TRBV4-1 and J usage is TRBJ1-2; possible D gene TRBD1, 5 bases. The CDR3 sequence is 16 residues long. V was clipped by 0 bases and J by 0 bases, with 11 bases between them. Germline CDR1 reads MGHRA; CDR2 reads YSYEKL.